This T cell receptor beta chain was documented in a study of regulatory T cells in long-lasting Graves disease (dated by TCRdb to about 2021). Background on the whole study: To count as having persistent Graves' disease, a patient had to have received antithyroid drug treatment for over 5 years with TSH receptor autoantibodies remaining persistently positive. A total of roughly 33 samples underwent TCR sequencing: some 13 from persistent and around 20 from newly diagnosed Graves' disease patients. The study took place in China and was registered as a clinical trial. Persistent Graves' disease patients in the clinical cohort had taken antithyroid drugs for 8 to 12 years on average. This study used TCR sequencing and RNA sequencing of peripheral blood to compare persistent Graves' disease patients against newly diagnosed Graves' disease patients.

In light of the paper, this sample's time point label describes: persistent/refractory GD, antithyroid drugs over 5 years with positive TRAb. RNA was extracted from PBMCs in TRIzol for both TCR sequencing and RNA sequencing. Graves' disease was diagnosed according to American Thyroid Association guidelines. Patients for the study were recruited at an endocrinology department in Xi'an, China. Each patient gave 7.5 to 10 milliliters of peripheral blood, collected in an EDTA anticoagulant tube. Ficoll Paque Plus density gradient separation was used to isolate PBMCs, and no further T cell sorting was performed. An Agilent 2100 Bioanalyzer and agarose gel were used to assess RNA quality, and a NanoDrop 2000 was used to measure RNA concentration. Library creation used multiplex PCR. TCRdb shows the sequencer as Illumina HiSeq 4000. TCR beta libraries were built with iRepertoire HTBI primers and Arm-PCR amplification of CDR3 regions. PCR products were gel purified before sequencing. The paper's processing steps were these. A total of around 66 TRBV and 14 TRBJ segments were identified across samples and were used for gene usage analysis of CDR3 amino acid clonotypes. COPE and FqMerger were used to merge filtered high-quality paired reads into contigs. BLAST was used to align contigs to the IMGT TRBV, TRBD and TRBJ reference genes, and CDR3 was defined following IMGT. Clonotypes above 0.1% frequency were classified as highly expanded clones. Shannon entropy served as the measure of repertoire diversity, while the Gini coefficient captured V-J evenness. Public clonotypes were defined as clonotypes shared by more than one individual. TCRdb reanalyzed the raw reads on its own, using fastp at Q25 for trimming and MiXCR for clone calling, and kept in-frame beta chains. Every CDR3 protein is listed once, alongside the most common genes and DNA of its rows. V and J calls and clone size were set by TCRdb, not the authors. The sample yields 350,000 to 500,000 distinct CDR3 sequences; over 20% were counted once. The top ten constitute roughly an eighth of the sample.

This clonotype was counted ten times or more. It lacks a known antigen. The sample holds no much larger clone one base away, and base qualities are not on file. Including cysteine and phenylalanine, the CDR3 has 11 amino acids. Only CDR3 DNA is held: 33 bases, read in frame from base 1. Looking up the germline V gene (reference sequence) yields CDR1 SGHKS and CDR2 YYEKEE. V loses 0 bases, J loses 11 bases, and the germline ends lie 8 bases apart. What the research found in general, with its limitations: Persistent Graves' disease patients showed lower TCR Shannon entropy and fewer highly expanded clones than newly diagnosed patients, suggesting clonal expansion. TRBV28, TRBJ1-2 and TRBJ2-5 were preferentially used in persistent disease, while TRBV20-1 and TRBJ2-1 were favored in newly diagnosed disease. Sequencing and analysis were limited to the TCR beta chain. The study examined only peripheral blood because the primary lesion, thyroid tissue, could not be accessed. As a limitation, the authors acknowledged that the small sample size may reduce accuracy. Persistent patients shared more public clonotypes among themselves (2,741) than newly diagnosed patients did (nearly 1,000).

The source material was peripheral blood mononuclear cells (PBMCs), sampled when the disease was refractory, from a patient treated with antithyroid drugs. The rearrangement combines TRBV5-5 with TRBJ1-1; TRBD1 is possibly the D segment (5 matching bases). The source is a female donor with Graves disease. The bases are TGTGCCAGCAGCTTGGAAGGGGTGGCTTTCTTT. This encodes CASSLEGVAFF.